Listed here are 19 T cell receptor beta chains from one sample, sequenced in a study of blood T cell repertoires in COVID-19. Clones were read by immunoSEQ multiplex PCR, and TCRdb kept only the in-frame ones, dropping some. The sample yields 150,000 to 170,000 clones, more than 80% seen once. Input material: peripheral blood. Receptors originate from a man aged 45 to 65 with acute or convalescent COVID-19.

The gene calls are TRBV20-1 and TRBJ2-1; D is unresolved. The CDR3 contains 11 residues. V lost 3 bases and J 4 bases, leaving 4 bases between the germline ends. Germline CDR1 reads DFQATT; CDR2 reads SNEGSKA (reference sequence). The DNA for the CDR3 is TGCAGTGCTAGCAGGTACAATGAGCAGTTCTTC. Protein product: CSASRYNEQFF.

This clone has a single count. The chain combines TRBV9 with TRBJ2-3; no firm D call. The germline V gene encodes CDR1 SGDLS and CDR2 YYNGEE. This CDR3 has 15 amino acids. V gave up 1 base and J gave up 2 bases, with 11 bases separating them. CDR3 protein: CASSVLGYPTDTQYF. DNA for the CDR3: TGTGCCAGCAGCGTACTGGGCTACCCCACAGATACGCAGTATTTT.

V and J are TRBV6-6 and TRBJ1-5; 8 bases fit TRBD1. This CDR3 has 16 residues. The germline CDR1 and CDR2 sequences are MNHNY and SVGAGI (reference sequence). V was clipped by 8 bases and J by 0 bases; unmatched bases: 9. CDR3 sequence reads: CASHLTGVYSNQPQHF. Here the CDR3 DNA reads TGTGCCAGCCACTTGACAGGGGTCTATAGCAATCAGCCCCAGCATTTT.

The chain is built from TRBV5-1 and TRBJ1-2, with a weak D call TRBD1 (5 bases). CDR3 length: 15 residues. V lost 5 bases and J 1 base, leaving 15 bases between the germline ends. CDR1 and CDR2 (germline): SGHRS, YFSETQ. The CDR3 nucleotides read TGCGCCAGCAGATTATCAGGGTCCCTTAACTATGGCTACACCTTC. This codes for CASRLSGSLNYGYTF. The full variable domain, completed using reference TRBV5-1 and TRBJ1-2, is KAGVTQTPRYLIKTRGQQVTLSCSPISGHRSVSWYQQTPGQGLQFLFEYFSETQRNKGNFPGRFSGRQFSNSRSEMNVSTLELGDSALYLCASRLSGSLNYGYTFGSGTRLTVV.

This chain connects TRBV6-5 to TRBJ2-2; D not resolved. The CDR3 extends over 12 amino acids. Trimming left V 6 bases short and J 4 bases short, with 6 bases between. Germline CDR1 and CDR2: MNHEY and SVGAGI. The CDR3 nucleotides are TGTGCCAGCAGGGCAGGCACCGGGGAGCTGTTTTTT. This encodes CASRAGTGELFF.

V gene TRBV19 combines with J gene TRBJ1-5, with D possibly TRBD1 on 5 matching bases. With 3 bases removed from V and 0 bases from J, the gap between germline ends came to 9 bases. Germline V gene lookup returns CDR1 LNHDA and CDR2 SQIVND (reference sequence). This CDR3 is 15 amino acids long. The CDR3 region has the DNA TGTGCCAGTAGTATCGGCAGGGTTAGCAATCAGCCCCAGCATTTT. This gives the protein CASSIGRVSNQPQHF.

The genes are TRBV9 and TRBJ2-1; 8 positions match TRBD2. This CDR3 is built from 17 residues. Germline CDR1 SGDLS, CDR2 YYNGEE. V lost 0 bases, J lost 5 bases, and 10 bases stayed unmatched. The CDR3 DNA reads TGTGCCAGCAGCGTAGCCGGGGGGGCGCGGGGAAACAATGAGCAGTTCTTC. Its translation is CASSVAGGARGNNEQFF.

This chain uses TRBV5-8 with TRBJ1-1; 7 nucleotides line up with TRBD1. The CDR3 covers 15 residues. From germline, CDR1 is SGHTS and CDR2 YDEGEE. The ends lost 2 bases at V and 1 base at J; junction bases unmatched: 5. CDR3 region: CASSFADRPNTEAFF. The CDR3 nucleotides read TGTGCCAGCAGCTTCGCGGACAGGCCGAACACTGAAGCTTTCTTT.

This chain joins TRBV10-3 and TRBJ2-3; TRBD2 matches at 13 bases. The length of the CDR3 is 17 residues. Germline CDR1 reads ENHRY; CDR2 reads SYGVKD. Trimming removed 0 bases from V and 4 bases from J; junction bases left unmatched: 4. For the CDR3, the DNA is TGTGCCATCAGTGAGTCCGAGGGGACTAGCGGGGCAGATACGCAGTATTTT. The encoded protein is CAISESEGTSGADTQYF.

The chain employs TRBV10-3 and TRBJ1-4; tentative D call: TRBD1 (5 bases). Germline V CDR1 and CDR2: ENHRY, SYGVKD. The CDR3 is 13 amino acids. Trimming took 6 bases from V and 4 from J, leaving 9 bases between them. The CDR3 coding sequence is TGTGCCATCAGCGACGACAGTAATGAAAAACTGTTTTTT. This sequence encodes CAISDDSNEKLFF.

The chain uses TRBV7-9 and TRBJ1-6; 8 bases match TRBD1. V was clipped by 2 bases and J by 8 bases; unmatched bases: 5. CDR3 length: 15 residues. Looked up from germline, CDR1 is SEHNR and CDR2 is FQNEAQ (reference sequence). CDR3 DNA: TGTGCCAGCAGCTTAAGACAGGGGTGGCATTCACCCCTCCACTTT. Protein: CASSLRQGWHSPLHF.

This clone was found a few times. The gene calls are TRBV21-1 and TRBJ1-1; the table gives TRBD1 as D, unverified against the DNA. TRBV21-1 is tagged as a pseudogene. The CDR3 extends over 14 amino acids. The CDR3 DNA sequence: TGTGCCAGCAGCAAGGAACAGGGTAAGACTGAAGCTTTCTTT. Translated: CASSKEQGKTEAFF.

This chain uses TRBV11-1 with TRBJ2-1; D perhaps matches TRBD2 (6 bases). Germline V gene data show CDR1 as SGHAT and CDR2 as FQDESV (reference sequence). V shed 0 bases and J shed 2 bases, with 8 bases lying between them. The CDR3 is made up of 15 amino acids. CDR3 nucleotides: TGTGCCAGCAGCTTAGCGGGGGGTGCCTACAATGAGCAGTTCTTC. Its protein product is CASSLAGGAYNEQFF.

This rearrangement joins TRBV7-8 to TRBJ2-5; 8 nucleotides match TRBD2. This CDR3 comprises 15 residues. Germline CDR1 and CDR2: SGHVS and FQNEAQ. J gave up 2 bases and V 2 bases, and 4 bases lay outside the gene matches. CDR3 region: CASSLRGGVQETQYF. The CDR3, as DNA: TGTGCCAGCAGCTTACGGGGGGGGGTTCAAGAGACCCAGTACTTC.

This chain uses TRBV20-1 with TRBJ1-5; 9 bases are shared with TRBD1. This CDR3 spans 15 amino acids. Germline V gene data show CDR1 as DFQATT and CDR2 as SNEGSKA (reference sequence). Trimming cost V 3 bases and J 4 bases; bases outside gene matches: 7. CDR3 bases: TGCAGTGCTAGTACACAGGGGGCCGGGAATCAGCCCCAGCATTTT. This gives the protein CSASTQGAGNQPQHF.

The V gene is TRBV5-6, the J gene TRBJ1-1; D uncertain. Germline loops: CDR1 SGHDT, CDR2 YYEEEE. The CDR3 runs 13 residues. V lost 0 bases and J lost 3, with 6 bases in between. The CDR3 is CASSLVAYTEAFF. In nucleotides, the CDR3 is TGTGCCAGCAGCTTGGTTGCGTACACTGAAGCTTTCTTT. Variable domain in full (rest from reference TRBV5-6 and TRBJ1-1): DAGVTQSPTHLIKTRGQQVTLRCSPKSGHDTVSWYQQALGQGPQFIFQYYEEEERQRGNFPDRFSGHQFPNYSSELNVNALLLGDSALYLCASSLVAYTEAFFGQGTRLTVV.

This clone came up a few times. The rearrangement uses TRBV5-1 and TRBJ1-3; D call uncertain. This CDR3 has 15 amino acids. CDR1 and CDR2 from the germline V gene are SGHRS and YFSETQ. The V and J ends lost 4 bases and 0 bases respectively, with 11 bases between them. DNA of the CDR3: TGCGCCAGCAGCCTCTCTTTCTCCTCTGGAAACACCATATATTTT. Translated, it gives CASSLSFSSGNTIYF.

The rearrangement uses TRBV4-3 and TRBJ2-3; tentative D call: TRBD2 (5 bases). This CDR3 region has 16 residues. The germline V and J ends were trimmed by 2 bases and 2 bases, with 14 bases remaining between them. CDR1 and CDR2 (germline): LGHNA, YSLEER. The CDR3, as DNA: TGCGCCAGCAGCCAAAACCCTAGCAGAGTCACAGATACGCAGTATTTT. Its protein product is CASSQNPSRVTDTQYF.

V and J are TRBV7-6 and TRBJ2-7; 7 bases agree with TRBD1. CDR3 length: 13 amino acids. The germline gives CDR1 SGHVS, CDR2 FNYEAQ. V was clipped by 5 bases and J by 7 bases; unmatched bases: 8. The CDR3 sequence is CASSRTGVSEQYV. In nucleotides, the CDR3 is TGTGCCAGCAGCCGTACAGGGGTGAGTGAGCAGTACGTC.